This TCR beta chain emerged from a study of blood T cell repertoires in COVID-19. Study at large: Sites across the United States, Italy and Spain contributed samples from acute and convalescent COVID-19. T cells, B-cell-depleted T cells, or PBMCs supplied cDNA or gDNA.

Data came from immunoSEQ multiplex PCR; TCRdb stores just in-frame clones and leaves some out. The profile shows under 300,000 clones, 75% to 90% of them singletons. This CDR3 is built from 16 residues. Trimming took 1 base from V and 1 from J, leaving 11 bases between them. Germline V gene sequence: CDR1 SEHNR, CDR2 FQNEAQ (reference sequence). The sample was peripheral blood. The clonotype originates from a woman between 35 and 50 years old with acute or convalescent COVID-19. This chain connects TRBV7-9 to TRBJ1-3; D remains unclear. The CDR3 loop is CASSLGGGISGNTIYF. The CDR3 nucleotides read TGTGCCAGCAGCTTAGGAGGAGGGATATCTGGAAACACCATATATTTT.